What follows describes a single T cell receptor beta chain. The target antigen is unknown. This record belongs to a study of CD8 T cells in ankylosing spondylitis. TCRdb used MiXCR to reprocess the 5' RACE reads, holding one entry per CDR3 protein. Of approximately 500,000 distinct CDR3 sequences in the sample, over 9.5% were seen once. The CDR3 totals 13 residues. V dropped 7 bases and J dropped 5; count of bases not matched to a gene: 7. Points from the study as a whole: The study identified a TCR beta motif of roughly eight highly homologous variants that appeared characteristic of ankylosing spondylitis blood.

The sequencing sample was made of blood, either unsorted or a sorted T cell fraction (not recorded which). This clonotype was obtained from a male donor with ankylosing spondylitis. The chain combines TRBV12-3 or TRBV12-4 with TRBJ2-5; 7 bases match TRBD2. CDR3 sequence (DNA): TGTGCCAGCAACCTGGGGGGGAGCGAGACCCAGTACTTC. Translation gives CASNLGGSETQYF.